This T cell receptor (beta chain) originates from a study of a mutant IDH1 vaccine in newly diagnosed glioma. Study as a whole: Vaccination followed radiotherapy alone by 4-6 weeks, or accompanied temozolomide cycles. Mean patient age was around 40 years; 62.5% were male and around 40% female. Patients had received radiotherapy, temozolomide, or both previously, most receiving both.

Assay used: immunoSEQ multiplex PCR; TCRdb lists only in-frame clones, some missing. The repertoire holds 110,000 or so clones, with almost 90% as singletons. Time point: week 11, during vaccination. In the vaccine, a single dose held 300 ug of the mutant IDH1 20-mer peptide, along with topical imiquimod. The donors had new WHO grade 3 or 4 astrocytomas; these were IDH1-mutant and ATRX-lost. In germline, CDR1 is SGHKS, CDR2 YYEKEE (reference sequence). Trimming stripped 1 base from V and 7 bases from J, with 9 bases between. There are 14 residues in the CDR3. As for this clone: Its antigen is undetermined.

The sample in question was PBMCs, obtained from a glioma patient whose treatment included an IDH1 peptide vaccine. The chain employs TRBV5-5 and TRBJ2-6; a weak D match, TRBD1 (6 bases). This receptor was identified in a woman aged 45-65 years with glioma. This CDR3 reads CASSLSGTANVLTF. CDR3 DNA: TGTGCCAGCAGCTTGTCTGGGACAGCCAACGTCCTGACTTTC. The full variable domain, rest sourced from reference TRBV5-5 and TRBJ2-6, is DAGVTQSPTHLIKTRGQQVTLRCSPISGHKSVSWYQQVLGQGPQFIFQYYEKEERGRGNFPDRFSARQFPNYSSELNVNALLLGDSALYLCASSLSGTANVLTFGAGSRLTVL.